Listed here are 19 T cell receptor beta chains from one sample, sequenced in a study of cytomegalovirus exposure and HLA in healthy donors. With 60 Vbeta and 13 Jbeta primers, the PCR was carried out. Sequencing used immunoSEQ multiplex PCR; TCRdb keeps in-frame clones, though not all of them. The sample has fewer than 250,000 clones, about three quarters seen once. Sequencing input: PBMCs. Receptors originate from a woman aged 40 to 50 in good health and CMV-seronegative.

The rearrangement uses TRBV5-1 and TRBJ1-2; D uncertain. Trimming took off 0 bases at V and 4 bases at J, with 10 bases between the two ends. The CDR3 runs to 14 residues. Looked up from germline, CDR1 is SGHRS and CDR2 is YFSETQ. CDR3 in amino acids: CASSLGGGSYGYTF. CDR3 nucleotides: TGCGCCAGCAGCTTGGGCGGTGGGAGCTATGGCTACACCTTC.

This clone was seen a handful of times. The V gene is TRBV27, the J gene TRBJ1-6; 8 bases agree with TRBD1. V lost 2 bases, J lost 4 bases, and 10 bases stayed unmatched. Germline assignment: CDR1 MNHEY and CDR2 SMNVEV (reference sequence). The CDR3 spans 18 residues. The CDR3 nucleotides read TGTGCCAGCAGTTTACAGGGGGCCCGCCTGACATATAATTCACCCCTCCACTTT. Translating it yields CASSLQGARLTYNSPLHF.

There are a few counts of this clone. The chain uses TRBV7-2 and TRBJ1-2, with D uncertain. The CDR3 covers 12 residues. V was cut by 7 bases and J by 7 bases, with 13 bases left in between. The germline gives CDR1 SGHTA, CDR2 FQGNSA. CDR3 sequence: CASTSGSGGYTF. The CDR3 DNA reads as TGTGCCAGCACGAGCGGATCCGGTGGCTACACCTTC.

V usage is TRBV5-6 and J usage is TRBJ2-2, with 7 positions matching TRBD2. This CDR3 has 14 residues. With 3 bases clipped from V and 6 bases from J, the junction kept 5 bases outside the gene matches. CDR1 and CDR2 from the germline V gene are SGHDT and YYEEEE. CDR3 sequence: CASSSGTTSGELFF. The DNA of the CDR3 is TGTGCCAGCAGCTCCGGGACTACGTCCGGGGAGCTGTTTTTT.

This chain joins TRBV19 and TRBJ2-2, with 12 bases fitting TRBD2. Trimming at V came to 8 bases and at J to 4 bases, leaving 5 bases not matched to a gene. This CDR3 has 15 residues. CDR1 LNHDA and CDR2 SQIVND come from the germline V gene (reference sequence). CDR3 coding DNA: TGTGCCAGTCTAGGACTAGCGGGGAGCACCGGGGAGCTGTTTTTT. This encodes CASLGLAGSTGELFF.

The chain uses TRBV14 and TRBJ1-2; D is unresolved. The germline V and J ends were trimmed by 1 base and 4 bases, with 10 bases remaining between them. This CDR3 contains 14 residues. CDR1 is SGHDN, CDR2 FVKESK, per germline. The CDR3 sequence: CASSQGLTGYGYTF. CDR3 nucleotide sequence: TGTGCCAGCAGCCAAGGACTAACGGGCTATGGCTACACCTTC.

The rearrangement uses TRBV18 and TRBJ1-1; 7 bases map to TRBD1. The V and J ends lost 6 bases and 0 bases, in that order; junction bases with no gene match: 7. This CDR3 has 15 residues. From germline, CDR1 is KGHSH and CDR2 LQKENI. CDR3 sequence (DNA): TGTGCCAGCTCTGCCGAAGGGGGCTTGAACACTGAAGCTTTCTTT. Its protein product is CASSAEGGLNTEAFF. The complete variable domain, with remaining parts taken from reference TRBV18 and TRBJ1-1, reads NAGVMQNPRHLVRRRGQEARLRCSPMKGHSHVYWYRQLPEEGLKFMVYLQKENIIDESGMPKERFSAEFPKEGPSILRIQQVVRGDSAAYFCASSAEGGLNTEAFFGQGTRLTVV.

The chain is built from TRBV4-3 and TRBJ2-3, with D perhaps TRBD2 (5 bases). V was clipped by 0 bases and J by 3 bases, with 22 bases between them. CDR3 size: 19 residues. The V gene's germline CDR1 is LGHNA and CDR2 YSLEER. The CDR3 coding sequence is TGCGCCAGCAGCCAAGAAGTGAGGAGGAGCCTCTTCCAGACAGATACGCAGTATTTT. It is translated as CASSQEVRRSLFQTDTQYF.

This sequence joins TRBV5-6 and TRBJ1-4, with 10 bases lining up with TRBD1. V lost 4 bases, J lost 4 bases, and 7 bases stayed unmatched. This CDR3 has 16 amino acids. Germline V gene data show CDR1 as SGHDT and CDR2 as YYEEEE. The CDR3 bases are TGTGCCAGCAGCGGGACAGGGGCTGACAGTAATGAAAAACTGTTTTTT. This encodes CASSGTGADSNEKLFF. Based on the CDR3 plus reference TRBV5-6 and TRBJ1-4, the full variable domain is DAGVTQSPTHLIKTRGQQVTLRCSPKSGHDTVSWYQQALGQGPQFIFQYYEEEERQRGNFPDRFSGHQFPNYSSELNVNALLLGDSALYLCASSGTGADSNEKLFFGSGTQLSVL.

In its sample, this clone was seen once. This chain connects TRBV2 to TRBJ1-4; possible D gene TRBD1, 6 bases. Trimming stripped 7 bases from V and 2 bases from J, with 11 bases between. Germline assignment: CDR1 SNHLY and CDR2 FYNNEI. The CDR3 runs to 14 residues. The CDR3: CASKQGGTNEKLFF. Here the CDR3 DNA reads TGTGCCAGCAAACAGGGAGGGACTAATGAAAAACTGTTTTTT.

The chain employs TRBV19 and TRBJ2-1; 8 positions match TRBD2. The CDR3 consists of 14 residues. CDR1 is LNHDA and CDR2 is SQIVND in the germline V gene (reference sequence). The J segment lost 5 bases and the V segment lost 7 bases, leaving 7 bases of the junction unmatched. The CDR3 nucleotides are TGTGCCAGTAAGAAGCGGGAGCTCCACAATGAGCAGTTCTTC. This sequence encodes CASKKRELHNEQFF.

The V and J genes are TRBV5-1 and TRBJ2-3; 8 bases agree with TRBD2. V trimming: 1 base; J trimming: 5 bases; junction bases outside the gene matches: 3. Germline assignment: CDR1 SGHRS and CDR2 YFSETQ. CDR3 size: 14 residues. CDR3 in amino acids: CASSLNLAGDTQYF. CDR3 sequence (DNA): TGCGCCAGCAGCTTGAATCTAGCGGGAGATACGCAGTATTTT.

The rearrangement joins TRBV30 to TRBJ2-3; the match to TRBD2 covers 11 bases. The length of the CDR3 is 17 residues. Germline V gives CDR1 GTSNPN, CDR2 SVGIG (reference sequence). V was pared by 0 bases and J by 2 bases, with 7 bases of the junction left unmatched. CDR3 loop: CAWSVGLAGGHTDTQYF. As DNA, the CDR3 is TGTGCCTGGAGTGTAGGGCTAGCGGGAGGTCACACAGATACGCAGTATTTT.

The genes are TRBV6-4 and TRBJ1-2; no firm D call. The CDR3 totals 13 residues. Trimming shortened V by 2 bases and J by 4 bases, and 8 bases separated the two germline ends. Germline CDR1 MRHNA, CDR2 SNTAGT. The CDR3 reads CASSDPSSYGYTF. The CDR3 nucleotides read TGTGCCAGCAGTGACCCCTCGAGCTATGGCTACACCTTC.

This chain links TRBV2 with TRBJ2-7; maybe TRBD2 (5 bases). The CDR3 runs to 14 residues. The V end was cut by 1 base, the J end by 3 bases, with 10 bases between. From germline, CDR1 is SNHLY and CDR2 FYNNEI. The CDR3 region has the DNA TGTGCCAGCAGTGAAGGACGCCGGGACTACGAGCAGTACGTC. The encoded protein is CASSEGRRDYEQYV.

The CDR3 loop reads CASSPSRLRSYEQYF. The CDR3 DNA is TGTGCCAGCAGCCCATCGAGGCTCCGGTCCTACGAGCAGTACTTC. The chain combines TRBV11-3 with TRBJ2-7, with D hard to call. The CDR3 has 15 residues. Trimming shortened V by 5 bases and J by 1 base, and 15 bases separated the two germline ends. Germline V gene sequence: CDR1 SGHNT, CDR2 YENEEA.

The chain is built from TRBV5-5 and TRBJ2-3; 9 nucleotides align to TRBD2. Trimming took 4 bases from V and 2 from J; bases not matched to a gene: 8. The CDR3 extends over 16 amino acids. CDR1 is SGHKS and CDR2 is YYEKEE in the germline V gene (reference sequence). The DNA of the CDR3 is TGTGCCAGCAGCGGGTCGGGCGGGAGGGTCACAGATACGCAGTATTTT. Its translation is CASSGSGGRVTDTQYF. The full variable domain, rest sourced from reference TRBV5-5 and TRBJ2-3, is DAGVTQSPTHLIKTRGQQVTLRCSPISGHKSVSWYQQVLGQGPQFIFQYYEKEERGRGNFPDRFSARQFPNYSSELNVNALLLGDSALYLCASSGSGGRVTDTQYFGPGTRLTVL.

This clone was seen more than once but under ten times. The chain combines TRBV6-6 with TRBJ2-1; 11 bases are shared with TRBD2. This CDR3 has 16 amino acids. The germline V gene has CDR1 MNHNY and CDR2 SVGAGI (reference sequence). The V segment lost 4 bases and the J segment 0 bases; nucleotides outside the gene matches: 2. The chain's CDR3 is CASSSLAGDSYNEQFF. The DNA for the CDR3 is TGTGCCAGCAGTTCACTAGCGGGAGACTCCTACAATGAGCAGTTCTTC.

This clone was seen just once. The chain recombines TRBV30 with TRBJ2-1, with D maybe TRBD2 (5 bases). The CDR3 consists of 11 residues. Germline CDR1 and CDR2: GTSNPN and SVGIG (reference sequence). Trimming stripped 2 bases from V and 10 bases from J, with 9 bases between. The chain's CDR3 is CAWSWGEEQFF. CDR3 DNA sequence: TGTGCCTGGAGTTGGGGAGAAGAGCAGTTCTTC.